Presented here are 29 T cell receptor beta chains from one specimen sequenced in a study of T cell responses to AZD1222 COVID-19 vaccine. The repertoire was sequenced with immunoSEQ multiplex PCR; TCRdb's copy has only in-frame clones and lacks some. Here the sample spans about 27,000 clones, 92% being singletons. The sample was peripheral blood, taken 28 days after the second AZD1222 dose. Every receptor here comes from an adult who received the AZD1222 COVID-19 vaccine.

The rearrangement joins TRBV7-8 to TRBJ1-2, with D hard to call. Trimming took 5 bases from V and 7 from J, leaving 11 bases between them. The CDR3 has 12 amino acids. Germline V gene sequence: CDR1 SGHVS, CDR2 FQNEAQ. The DNA for the CDR3 is TGTGCCAGCAGCATGGAGGGCAGTGGCTACACCTTC. It specifies CASSMEGSGYTF.

This chain connects TRBV6-5 to TRBJ1-5; no definite D call. This CDR3 region has 14 residues. Between the trimmed V and J ends, which lost 5 bases and 5 bases, there was a span of 13 bases. Germline V gives CDR1 MNHEY, CDR2 SVGAGI. This CDR3 is CASSQTDGDQPQHF. The CDR3 bases are TGTGCCAGCAGTCAGACGGACGGTGATCAGCCCCAGCATTTT.

J is TRBJ1-5 and V is TRBV19, with a weak D call TRBD1 (5 bases). This CDR3 has 14 amino acids. Germline V gene data show CDR1 as LNHDA and CDR2 as SQIVND (reference sequence). With 9 bases removed from V and 2 bases from J, the gap between germline ends came to 14 bases. In DNA, the CDR3 is TGTGCCAGCTCGAGGGGATACGGCAATCAGCCCCAGCATTTT. Amino acids: CASSRGYGNQPQHF. The full variable domain, in which reference TRBV19 and TRBJ1-5 provide the parts outside the CDR3, is DGGITQSPKYLFRKEGQNVTLSCEQNLNHDAMYWYRQDPGQGLRLIYYSQIVNDFQKGDIAEGYSVSREKKESFPLTVTSAQKNPTAFYLCASSRGYGNQPQHFGDGTRLSIL.

The chain uses TRBV10-3 and TRBJ1-5; 7 positions match TRBD1. The V segment lost 6 bases and the J segment 0 bases; nucleotides outside the gene matches: 5. Germline values: CDR1 ENHRY, CDR2 SYGVKD. CDR3 length: 15 residues. CDR3 residues: CAISQTGDSNQPQHF. For the CDR3, the DNA is TGTGCCATCAGCCAAACAGGGGATAGCAATCAGCCCCAGCATTTT.

The chain joins TRBV9 to TRBJ1-2, with 9 bases identical to TRBD1. Per the germline V gene, CDR1 is SGDLS and CDR2 is YYNGEE. V shed 3 bases and J 8 bases; nucleotides not matched to a gene: 5. This CDR3 is built from 13 residues. The CDR3 loop reads CASSARQGGGYTF. The CDR3 DNA reads TGTGCCAGCAGCGCCCGACAGGGGGGAGGCTACACCTTC.

This chain joins TRBV12-3 or TRBV12-4 and TRBJ1-5; the D is unclear. CDR3 length: 13 amino acids. Trimming cost V 2 bases and J 5 bases, with 7 bases left between them. The CDR3 nucleotides read TGTGCCAGCAGTTTATTCCCAGATCAGCCCCAGCATTTT. Amino acid sequence: CASSLFPDQPQHF.

The chain has TRBV3-1 (or the pseudogene TRBV3-2) and TRBJ1-5, with D perhaps TRBD1 (6 bases). V shed 1 base and J shed 4 bases, with 11 bases lying between them. The V gene's germline CDR1 is LGHDT and CDR2 YNNKEL (reference sequence). This CDR3 comprises 15 residues. In nucleotides, the CDR3 is TGTGCCAGCAGCCAAGGACAGGTAGGAAATCAGCCCCAGCATTTT. It specifies CASSQGQVGNQPQHF.

This rearrangement joins TRBV19 to TRBJ2-6; weak D call: TRBD1 (6 bases). Germline assignment: CDR1 LNHDA and CDR2 SQIVND (reference sequence). The CDR3 length is 14 residues. Trimming stripped 6 bases from V and 2 bases from J, with 8 bases between. The CDR3 is CASSPGAGANVLTF. The CDR3, as DNA: TGTGCCAGTAGCCCAGGGGCTGGGGCCAACGTCCTGACTTTC.

This rearrangement joins TRBV19 to TRBJ1-4, with D possibly being TRBD1 (6 bases). The germline V and J ends were trimmed by 10 bases and 4 bases, with 7 bases remaining between them. The CDR3 runs 11 residues. Germline assignment: CDR1 LNHDA and CDR2 SQIVND (reference sequence). Here the CDR3 DNA reads TGTGCCACCAGGGGTAATGAAAAACTGTTTTTT. Its protein is CATRGNEKLFF.

The rearrangement uses TRBV4-1 and TRBJ2-3, with a weak D call TRBD1 (5 bases). The V end lost 3 bases, the J end lost 2 bases, and 12 bases lay between the germline ends. CDR1 is MGHRA and CDR2 is YSYEKL in the germline V gene. CDR3 length: 15 amino acids. In DNA, the CDR3 is TGCGCCAGCAGCCACAGGGTGGCCCTCACAGATACGCAGTATTTT. This sequence encodes CASSHRVALTDTQYF.

The V gene is TRBV28, the J gene TRBJ2-2; D may be TRBD1 (6 bases). The CDR3 runs 15 residues. V was trimmed by 4 bases and J by 2 bases, leaving 11 bases between them. The V gene's germline CDR1 is MDHEN and CDR2 SYDVKM. CDR3 DNA sequence: TGTGCCAGCAGTTCCCCACAGGGAAACACCGGGGAGCTGTTTTTT. It yields the protein CASSSPQGNTGELFF.

This rearrangement joins TRBV19 to TRBJ2-1, with 8 bases fitting TRBD2. Losses at the gene ends were 7 bases for V and 3 bases for J; bases not matched to a gene: 5. The CDR3 runs 14 residues. The germline gives CDR1 LNHDA, CDR2 SQIVND (reference sequence). The CDR3 reads CASKREGFYNEQFF. CDR3 nucleotides: TGTGCCAGTAAACGGGAGGGCTTCTACAATGAGCAGTTCTTC.

The chain joins TRBV18 to TRBJ1-5; TRBD1 matches at 7 bases. The CDR3 spans 15 residues. Germline V gene lookup returns CDR1 KGHSH and CDR2 LQKENI. V shed 3 bases and J 1 base; nucleotides not matched to a gene: 3. The CDR3 spells CASSPGTASNQPQHF. The CDR3 coding sequence is TGTGCCAGCTCACCCGGGACAGCCAGCAATCAGCCCCAGCATTTT. Full variable domain (remainder filled in from reference TRBV18 and TRBJ1-5): NAGVMQNPRHLVRRRGQEARLRCSPMKGHSHVYWYRQLPEEGLKFMVYLQKENIIDESGMPKERFSAEFPKEGPSILRIQQVVRGDSAAYFCASSPGTASNQPQHFGDGTRLSIL.

This clone was counted once. The rearrangement joins TRBV18 to TRBJ1-2; TRBD1 matches 7 bases. Trimming at V came to 6 bases and at J to 1 base, leaving 14 bases not matched to a gene. Germline lookup yields CDR1 KGHSH and CDR2 LQKENI. The CDR3 loop spans 17 amino acids. The CDR3 DNA reads TGTGCCAGCTCGCCAACTCGACAGGGCTCCATTAACTATGGCTACACCTTC. Translated: CASSPTRQGSINYGYTF.

The chain links TRBV21-1 to TRBJ2-1; TRBD2 is taken as the D call from the table, unchecked against the DNA. TRBV21-1 is tagged as a pseudogene. The CDR3 consists of 15 residues. CDR3 amino acids: CASSKCSSSYNEQFF. The CDR3 nucleotides are TGTGCCAGCAGCAAATGTAGTAGTTCCTACAATGAGCAGTTCTTC.

The DNA of the CDR3 is TGTGCCACCAGTGACCTCCTCAATGAGCAGTTCTTC. Translating it yields CATSDLLNEQFF. The V and J genes are TRBV24-1 and TRBJ2-1; D remains unclear. The germline V and J ends were trimmed by 4 bases and 6 bases, with 6 bases remaining between them. Germline CDR1 and CDR2: KGHDR and SFDVKD. The CDR3 is made up of 12 amino acids.

The table lists this clone with a count of one. J is TRBJ1-3 and V is TRBV30; D is uncertain. Germline values: CDR1 GTSNPN, CDR2 SVGIG (reference sequence). The CDR3 is 12 amino acids. V lost 4 bases and J 4 bases, leaving 8 bases between the germline ends. CDR3 in amino acids: CAWKMAGNTIYF. The CDR3 coding sequence is TGTGCCTGGAAAATGGCCGGAAACACCATATATTTT. The complete variable domain, with remaining parts taken from reference TRBV30 and TRBJ1-3, reads SQTIHQWPATLVQPVGSPLSLECTVEGTSNPNLYWYRQAAGRGLQLLFYSVGIGQISSEVPQNLSASRPQDRQFILSSKKLLLSDSGFYLCAWKMAGNTIYFGEGSWLTVV.

The sample holds one count of this clone. The gene calls are TRBV7-3 and TRBJ1-6; a weak D match, TRBD1 (5 bases). CDR1 and CDR2 (germline): SGHTA, FQGTGA. V lost 5 bases, J lost 7 bases, and 15 bases lay in between. The length of the CDR3 is 15 residues. This CDR3 reads CASSLMAGTNSPLHF. The DNA for the CDR3 is TGTGCCAGCAGCCTAATGGCGGGGACGAATTCACCCCTCCACTTT. The full variable domain, its missing parts supplied by reference TRBV7-3 and TRBJ1-6, is GAGVSQTPSNKVTEKGKYVELRCDPISGHTALYWYRQSLGQGPEFLIYFQGTGAADDSGLPNDRFFAVRPEGSVSTLKIQRTERGDSAVYLCASSLMAGTNSPLHFGNGTRLTVT.

J is TRBJ1-6 and V is TRBV19; D uncertain. The CDR3 contains 13 residues. Germline values: CDR1 LNHDA, CDR2 SQIVND (reference sequence). Trimming shortened V by 3 bases and J by 0 bases, and 0 bases separated the two germline ends. The DNA of the CDR3 is TGTGCCAGTAGTATCTCCTATAATTCACCCCTCCACTTT. Its protein product is CASSISYNSPLHF.

Only one count was recorded for this clone. One end of the junction is discordant with germline, which a read error may explain. V and J are TRBV3-1 (or the pseudogene TRBV3-2) and TRBJ1-1; possible D gene TRBD1, 5 bases. The germline V gene has CDR1 LGHDT and CDR2 YNNKEL (reference sequence). This CDR3 comprises 15 residues. CDR3 protein: CASSHHGQDNSEAFF. In DNA, the CDR3 is TGTGCCAGCAGCCACCATGGACAAGACAACAGTGAAGCTTTCTTT.

The chain employs TRBV19 and TRBJ2-7; D is ambiguous. Germline V lookup: CDR1 LNHDA, CDR2 SQIVND (reference sequence). The CDR3 length is 11 residues. The V and J ends lost 7 bases and 5 bases respectively, with 9 bases between them. The chain's CDR3 is CASTDGDEQYF. In DNA, the CDR3 is TGTGCCAGTACGGACGGTGACGAGCAGTACTTC.

V and J are TRBV6-5 and TRBJ2-7; 11 bases are a match to TRBD2. CDR1 is MNHEY, CDR2 SVGAGI, per germline. J lost 6 bases, V lost 11 bases, and 12 bases had no gene match. The length of the CDR3 is 14 residues. The CDR3 coding sequence is TGTGCCTCACGTTCCGGGACTAGCGGCGGCGAGCAGTACTTC. It yields the protein CASRSGTSGGEQYF.

The chain links TRBV7-3 to TRBJ2-2, with 11 bases identical to TRBD2. The length of the CDR3 is 16 residues. With 4 bases clipped from V and 1 base from J, the junction kept 2 bases outside the gene matches. Per germline, CDR1 SGHTA and CDR2 FQGTGA. The CDR3 protein is CASSSGLAGNTGELFF. As DNA, the CDR3 is TGTGCCAGCAGCTCCGGACTAGCGGGGAACACCGGGGAGCTGTTTTTT.

This sequence joins TRBV11-3 and TRBJ1-1; D unclear. Trimming left V 0 bases short and J 4 bases short, with 9 bases between. The CDR3 loop spans 14 amino acids. Germline V gene lookup returns CDR1 SGHNT and CDR2 YENEEA. CDR3 sequence reads: CASSLDWGPTEAFF. The CDR3 nucleotides are TGTGCCAGCAGCTTAGATTGGGGTCCCACTGAAGCTTTCTTT.

This chain uses TRBV7-9 with TRBJ1-1; D gene unclear. The germline CDR1 and CDR2 sequences are SEHNR and FQNEAQ (reference sequence). V shed 0 bases and J shed 4 bases, with 9 bases lying between them. The length of the CDR3 is 14 residues. The CDR3 DNA reads TGTGCCAGCAGCTTAGCCAGCTCTGGCACTGAAGCTTTCTTT. Amino acids: CASSLASSGTEAFF.

This chain joins TRBV27 and TRBJ2-2; the D is unclear. The CDR3 is 12 residues long. Looked up from germline, CDR1 is MNHEY and CDR2 is SMNVEV (reference sequence). With 3 bases removed from V and 5 bases from J, the gap between germline ends came to 4 bases. In nucleotides, the CDR3 is TGTGCCAGCAGTTTTCAGACCGGGGAGCTGTTTTTT. Protein: CASSFQTGELFF.

The genes are TRBV14 and TRBJ2-1; possible D gene TRBD2, 6 bases. CDR3 length equals 16 residues. The V end was cut by 4 bases, the J end by 7 bases, with 20 bases between. Germline loops: CDR1 SGHDN, CDR2 FVKESK. As DNA, the CDR3 is TGTGCCAGCAGCCTGTCCATCCAACGGGAGAGGAATGAGCAGTTCTTC. Protein sequence: CASSLSIQRERNEQFF. The entire variable domain, with the rest obtained from reference TRBV14 and TRBJ2-1, is as follows: EAGVTQFPSHSVIEKGQTVTLRCDPISGHDNLYWYRRVMGKEIKFLLHFVKESKQDESGMPNNRFLAERTGGTYSTLKVQPAELEDSGVYFCASSLSIQRERNEQFFGPGTRLTVL.

This clone showed up just once. V and J are TRBV5-4 and TRBJ2-5, with TRBD2 as a possible D gene (6 bases). Trimming removed 5 bases from V and 1 base from J, with 12 bases in between. The germline gives CDR1 SGHNT, CDR2 YYREEE (reference sequence). The CDR3 has 14 amino acids. The CDR3 nucleotides are TGTGCCAGCAGACGAGGACTACGCCAAGAGACCCAGTACTTC. Protein sequence: CASRRGLRQETQYF.

V gene TRBV3-1 (or the pseudogene TRBV3-2) combines with J gene TRBJ2-7, with D perhaps TRBD1 (5 bases). This CDR3 contains 12 residues. In germline, CDR1 is LGHDT, CDR2 YNNKEL (reference sequence). V was pared by 1 base and J by 6 bases, with 7 bases between. The CDR3, as DNA: TGTGCCAGCAGCCAAGGTAGGGGCGAGCAGTACTTC. Residues: CASSQGRGEQYF.